The rows below give T cell receptor beta chains drawn from one sample of a study of blood T cells in healthy people across ages. TCRdb fed the 5' RACE reads into MiXCR, producing one record per CDR3 protein. The sample holds more than 650,000 distinct CDR3 sequences, roughly 50% seen once. Sequencing was carried out using blood. The receptors were sampled from a man at least 80 years old in good health. Each CDR3 is given with its conserved first and last residue. D genes are given only for firm matches. Clone size is stated in some rows and not others, as once, few, many or a class when expanded.

v_call,clone_size,j_call,d_call,cdr3_nt,cdr3_aa
TRBV24-1,-,TRBJ2-7,TRBD1,TGTGCCACCAGTGACCCCGGGACAGGGAACGAGCAGTACTTC,CATSDPGTGNEQYF
TRBV15,-,TRBJ2-4,-,TGTGCCACCAGCAGGCAAAAGGGGGGACAGATGAACATTCAGTACTTC,CATSRQKGGQMNIQYF
TRBV30,-,TRBJ2-5,TRBD1,TGTGCCTGGAGAGGTGGACAGGTTGGGACCCAGTACTTC,CAWRGGQVGTQYF
TRBV11-3,few,TRBJ2-5,-,TGTGCCAGCAGCTTAGGTCCTAGCGCAAACCAAGAGACCCAGTACTTC,CASSLGPSANQETQYF
TRBV29-1,-,TRBJ2-1,TRBD2,TGCAGCGTTCGGGGGACACTAGCGGGAGGGCGTAATGAGCAGTTCTTC,CSVRGTLAGGRNEQFF
TRBV18,-,TRBJ2-7,TRBD1,TGTGCCAGCTCACCCGAGACAGGGTCCTCCACCGAGCAGTACTTC,CASSPETGSSTEQYF
TRBV24-1,-,TRBJ2-1,-,TGTGCCACCAGTGATTCAACAAGAAATGAGCAGTTCTTC,CATSDSTRNEQFF
TRBV10-3,-,TRBJ1-2,TRBD1,TGTGCCATCAGTGAGTCGAGAGGGGGCGGGGGCTACACCTTC,CAISESRGGGGYTF
TRBV4-1,-,TRBJ2-7,TRBD1,TGCGCCAGCAGCCTCCTTACAGGGGGCATGGACGAGCAGTACTTC,CASSLLTGGMDEQYF
TRBV24-1,-,TRBJ2-1,TRBD2,TGTGCCACCAGTGAGCCTAGCGGGGTGGGTGGTGAGCAGTTCTTC,CATSEPSGVGGEQFF
TRBV7-9,few,TRBJ2-1,TRBD1,TGTGCCAGCAGCTTAATGGGGACAGGGTACAATGAGCAGTTCTTC,CASSLMGTGYNEQFF
TRBV13,-,TRBJ1-2,-,TGTGCCAGCAGCTTCACGGATCAAAACTATGGCTACACCTTC,CASSFTDQNYGYTF
TRBV2,-,TRBJ1-6,-,TGTGCCAGCATGACGGGGCCCTTATTGAATTCACCCCTCCACTTT,CASMTGPLLNSPLHF
TRBV3-1,few,TRBJ2-7,TRBD2,TGTGCCAGCAGCCAAGTTGCAGCGGGAGTGGGCGAGCAGTACTTC,CASSQVAAGVGEQYF
TRBV29-1,-,TRBJ2-7,-,TGCAGCGTTGAAGATGGGTCCGACAGCTACGAGCAGTACTTC,CSVEDGSDSYEQYF
TRBV6-5,-,TRBJ2-3,TRBD2,TGTGCCAGCAGTCAAGCGGGACTAGTAGGCGCATACGCGTATTTT,CASSQAGLVGAYAYF
TRBV6-1,-,TRBJ1-5,-,TGTGCCAGCAATGCGAGTGGTAATCAGCCCCAGCATTTT,CASNASGNQPQHF
TRBV6-2/TRBV6-3,-,TRBJ2-3,TRBD2,TGTGCCAGCGCCATTCTAGCGGGAAGGTACAGATACGCGTATTTT,CASAILAGRYRYAYF
TRBV25-1,few,TRBJ2-3,-,TGTGCCAGCAGTGAGGCTAGGGCGGGAGATACGCAGTATTTT,CASSEARAGDTQYF
TRBV12-3/TRBV12-4,-,TRBJ2-1,TRBD2,TGTGCCAGCAGACGAAGGACTAGCGGGAGGCACGGTGAGCAGTTCTTC,CASRRRTSGRHGEQFF
TRBV5-1,-,TRBJ2-7,TRBD1,TGCGCCAGCAGCCGGACAGGGGAGCGAAGCGAGCAGTACTTC,CASSRTGERSEQYF
TRBV10-2,few,TRBJ2-7,-,TGCGCCAGCACCGTAGGGGCAGGCTACGAGCAGTACTTC,CASTVGAGYEQYF
TRBV10-3,few,TRBJ1-1,-,TGTGCCATCAGGCTGACAACCTCTAGGGACACTGAAGCTTTCTTT,CAIRLTTSRDTEAFF
TRBV5-6,-,TRBJ1-2,-,TGTGCCAGCAGCTTGGGGGGTCAGGAAGGCTACACCTTC,CASSLGGQEGYTF
TRBV29-1,-,TRBJ1-1,TRBD1,TGCAGCGTTGCACAGGGGAGGGCCACTGAAGCTTTCTTT,CSVAQGRATEAFF
TRBV6-2/TRBV6-3,-,TRBJ1-1,-,TGTGCCAGCAGATCCACCGGGTTGAACACTGAAGCTTTCTTT,CASRSTGLNTEAFF
TRBV12-3/TRBV12-4,-,TRBJ1-1,TRBD1,TGTGCCAGCAGTTACCGACAGGGCTTAAACACTGAAGCTTTCTTT,CASSYRQGLNTEAFF
TRBV7-3,-,TRBJ1-1,-,TGTGCCAGCAGGGGTTCGCCGGGGGGGCACGCTTTCTTT,CASRGSPGGHAFF
TRBV28,few,TRBJ2-3,-,TGTGCCAGCAGCCGACTCAGCCTGGTTACCGATACGCAGTATTTT,CASSRLSLVTDTQYF
TRBV7-6,-,TRBJ2-2,TRBD1,TGTGCCAGCAGCGAAGCCGGGACAGGGGGCGGAACCGGGGAGCTGTTTTTT,CASSEAGTGGGTGELFF
TRBV4-2,few,TRBJ2-3,-,TGTGCCAGCAGCCATGAACTCGGAGATACGCAGTATTTT,CASSHELGDTQYF
TRBV28,-,TRBJ2-1,-,TGTGCCAGCAGTTTTGTGGGGCTAGGTAACAATGAGCAGTTCTTC,CASSFVGLGNNEQFF
TRBV29-1,-,TRBJ2-2,-,TGCAGCGTTGGGGGAGGCCCGAACACCGGGGAGCTGTTTTTT,CSVGGGPNTGELFF
TRBV3-1,once,TRBJ2-3,-,TGTGCCAGCAGCCAAGACGGGATAGGGCGGCACAGATACGCGTATTTT,CASSQDGIGRHRYAYF
TRBV18,few,TRBJ1-2,-,TGTGCCAGCTCGGAGACAGAAAACTATGGCTACACCTTC,CASSETENYGYTF
TRBV6-1,few,TRBJ2-4,-,TGTGCCAGCAGTGAATTGGCCGGGTGGGGCATTCAGTACTTC,CASSELAGWGIQYF
TRBV7-2,-,TRBJ2-7,TRBD1,TGTGCCAGCAGCACCCGCGCGGTGGGACAGGGGTTCGAGCAGTACTTC,CASSTRAVGQGFEQYF
TRBV4-2,-,TRBJ2-7,TRBD2,TGTGCCAGCAGCCAAGAGGCGGGAGCGGTCTACGAGCAGTACTTC,CASSQEAGAVYEQYF
TRBV7-6,-,TRBJ2-5,-,TGTGCCAGCAGCTTAACGGAGGGGGTAGAGACCCAGTACTTC,CASSLTEGVETQYF
TRBV3-1,-,TRBJ2-1,TRBD2,TGTGCCAGCAGCGTACTACTCGGGACTAGACTCCATGAGCAGTTCTTC,CASSVLLGTRLHEQFF
TRBV11-2,-,TRBJ1-2,-,TGTGCCAGCAGCTTTTTCGCCTTGGCAGGGCCGAACTATGGCTACACCTTC,CASSFFALAGPNYGYTF